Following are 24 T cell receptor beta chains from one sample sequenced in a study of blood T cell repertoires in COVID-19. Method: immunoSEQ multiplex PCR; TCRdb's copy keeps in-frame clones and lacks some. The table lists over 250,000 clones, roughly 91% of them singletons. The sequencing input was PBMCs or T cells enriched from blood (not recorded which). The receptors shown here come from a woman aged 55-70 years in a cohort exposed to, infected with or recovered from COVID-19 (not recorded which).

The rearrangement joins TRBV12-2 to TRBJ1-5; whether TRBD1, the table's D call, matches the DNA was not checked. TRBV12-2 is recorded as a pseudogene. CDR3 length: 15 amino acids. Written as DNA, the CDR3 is TGTGCAAGTCGCTTAGTTGCCAGGGCCAATCAGCCCCAGCATTTT. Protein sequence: CASRLVARANQPQHF.

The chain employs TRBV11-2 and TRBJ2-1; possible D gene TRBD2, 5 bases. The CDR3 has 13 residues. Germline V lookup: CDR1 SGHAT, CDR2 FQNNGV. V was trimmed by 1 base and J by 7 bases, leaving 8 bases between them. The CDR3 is CASSLGGLNEQFF. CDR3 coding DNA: TGTGCCAGCAGCTTAGGAGGGCTGAATGAGCAGTTCTTC.

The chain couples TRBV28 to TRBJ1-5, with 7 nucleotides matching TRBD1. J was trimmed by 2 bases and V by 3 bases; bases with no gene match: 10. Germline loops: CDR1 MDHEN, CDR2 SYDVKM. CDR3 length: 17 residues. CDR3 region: CASSLYGRGRGNQPQHF. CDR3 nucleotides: TGTGCCAGCAGTTTGTATGGTAGGGGGCGAGGCAATCAGCCCCAGCATTTT.

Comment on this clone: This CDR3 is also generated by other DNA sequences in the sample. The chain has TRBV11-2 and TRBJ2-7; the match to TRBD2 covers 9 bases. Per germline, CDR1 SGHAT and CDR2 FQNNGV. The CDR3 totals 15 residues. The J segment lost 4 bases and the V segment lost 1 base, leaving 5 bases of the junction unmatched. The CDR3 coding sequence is TGTGCCAGCAGCTTAGGTAGCGGGGGCACTTACGAGCAGTACTTC. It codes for CASSLGSGGTYEQYF.

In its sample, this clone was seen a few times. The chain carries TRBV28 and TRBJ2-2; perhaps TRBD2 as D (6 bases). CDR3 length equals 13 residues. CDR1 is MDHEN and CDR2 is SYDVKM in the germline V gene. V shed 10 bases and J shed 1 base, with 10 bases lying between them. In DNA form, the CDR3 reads TGTGCCATCTATAGCGGGAACACCGGGGAGCTGTTTTTT. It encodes CAIYSGNTGELFF.

CDR3 nucleotides: TGCGCCAGCAGCCAAGGACAGGGTAAAACCTACGAGCAGTACTTC. As protein: CASSQGQGKTYEQYF. This chain connects TRBV4-1 to TRBJ2-7; 7 nucleotides align to TRBD1. The CDR3 length is 15 residues. Losses at the gene ends were 1 base for V and 2 bases for J; bases not matched to a gene: 5. CDR1 and CDR2 (germline): MGHRA, YSYEKL.

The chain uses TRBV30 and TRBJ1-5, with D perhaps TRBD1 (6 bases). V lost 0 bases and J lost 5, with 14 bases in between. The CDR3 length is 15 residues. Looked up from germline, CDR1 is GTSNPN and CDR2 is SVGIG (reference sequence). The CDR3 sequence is CAWSVRGGLDQPQHF. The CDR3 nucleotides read TGTGCCTGGAGTGTACGCGGGGGGCTGGATCAGCCCCAGCATTTT.

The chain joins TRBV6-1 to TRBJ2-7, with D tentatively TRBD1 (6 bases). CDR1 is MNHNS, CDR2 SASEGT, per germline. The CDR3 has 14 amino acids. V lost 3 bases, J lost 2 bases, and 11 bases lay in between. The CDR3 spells CASSDRDTAYEQYF. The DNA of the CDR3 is TGTGCCAGCAGTGACCGGGACACCGCCTACGAGCAGTACTTC.

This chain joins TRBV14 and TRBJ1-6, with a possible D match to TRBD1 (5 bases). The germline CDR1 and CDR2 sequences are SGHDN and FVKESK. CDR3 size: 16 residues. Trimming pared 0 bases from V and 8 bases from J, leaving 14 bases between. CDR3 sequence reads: CASSQDFAGIDSPLHF. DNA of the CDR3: TGTGCCAGCAGCCAAGATTTTGCAGGGATTGATTCACCCCTCCACTTT.

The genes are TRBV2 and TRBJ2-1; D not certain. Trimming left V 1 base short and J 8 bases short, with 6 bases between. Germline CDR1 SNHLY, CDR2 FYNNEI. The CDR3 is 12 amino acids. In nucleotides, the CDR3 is TGTGCCAGCAGTGAAGATCGGGATGAGCAGTTCTTC. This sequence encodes CASSEDRDEQFF.

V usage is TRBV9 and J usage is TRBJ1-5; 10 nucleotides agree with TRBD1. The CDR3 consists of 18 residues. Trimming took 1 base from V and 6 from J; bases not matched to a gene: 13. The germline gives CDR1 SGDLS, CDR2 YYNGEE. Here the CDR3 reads CASSVPPPGQGTLQPQHF. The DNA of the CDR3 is TGTGCCAGCAGCGTACCCCCACCGGGACAGGGGACCCTTCAGCCCCAGCATTTT. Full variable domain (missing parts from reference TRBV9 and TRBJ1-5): DSGVTQTPKHLITATGQRVTLRCSPRSGDLSVYWYQQSLDQGLQFLIQYYNGEERAKGNILERFSAQQFPDLHSELNLSSLELGDSALYFCASSVPPPGQGTLQPQHFGDGTRLSIL.

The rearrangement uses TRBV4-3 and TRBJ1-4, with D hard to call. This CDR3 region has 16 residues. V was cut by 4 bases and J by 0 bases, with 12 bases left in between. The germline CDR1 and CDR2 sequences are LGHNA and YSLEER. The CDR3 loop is CASSLVPRATNEKLFF. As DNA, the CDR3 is TGCGCCAGCAGCCTAGTCCCCCGGGCAACTAATGAAAAACTGTTTTTT.

The CDR3 reads CASSRNSGRDSEQYF. Written as DNA, the CDR3 is TGTGCCAGCAGCCGTAATAGCGGGAGGGATAGCGAGCAGTACTTC. V and J are TRBV7-2 and TRBJ2-7; 11 bases agree with TRBD2. Trimming removed 5 bases from V and 6 bases from J; junction bases left unmatched: 9. CDR3 length equals 15 residues. Germline loops: CDR1 SGHTA, CDR2 FQGNSA.

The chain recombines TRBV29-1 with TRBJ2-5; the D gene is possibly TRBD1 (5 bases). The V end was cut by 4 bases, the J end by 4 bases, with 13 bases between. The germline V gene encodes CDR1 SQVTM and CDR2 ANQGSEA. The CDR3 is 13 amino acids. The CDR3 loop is CSVVWGKGETQYF. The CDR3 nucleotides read TGCAGCGTTGTATGGGGCAAGGGAGAGACCCAGTACTTC.

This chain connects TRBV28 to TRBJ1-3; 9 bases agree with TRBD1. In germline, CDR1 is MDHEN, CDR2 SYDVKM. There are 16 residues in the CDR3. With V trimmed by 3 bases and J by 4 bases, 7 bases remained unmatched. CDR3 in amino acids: CASSFGDRAGGNTIYF. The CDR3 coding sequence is TGTGCCAGCAGTTTCGGGGACAGGGCAGGCGGAAACACCATATATTTT. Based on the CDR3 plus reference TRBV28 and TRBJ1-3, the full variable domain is DVKVTQSSRYLVKRTGEKVFLECVQDMDHENMFWYRQDPGLGLRLIYFSYDVKMKEKGDIPEGYSVSREKKERFSLILESASTNQTSMYLCASSFGDRAGGNTIYFGEGSWLTVV.

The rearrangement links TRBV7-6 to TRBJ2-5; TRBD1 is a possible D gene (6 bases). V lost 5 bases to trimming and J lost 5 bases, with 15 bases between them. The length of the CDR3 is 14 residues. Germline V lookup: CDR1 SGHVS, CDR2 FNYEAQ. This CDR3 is CASSPMDRGETQYF. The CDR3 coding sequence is TGTGCCAGCAGCCCGATGGACAGAGGGGAGACCCAGTACTTC.

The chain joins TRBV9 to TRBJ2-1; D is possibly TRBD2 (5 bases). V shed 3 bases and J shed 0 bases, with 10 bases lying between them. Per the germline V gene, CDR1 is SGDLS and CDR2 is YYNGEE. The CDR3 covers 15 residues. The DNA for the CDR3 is TGTGCCAGCAGCGCGCGTGGGAGCTCCTACAATGAGCAGTTCTTC. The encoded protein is CASSARGSSYNEQFF.

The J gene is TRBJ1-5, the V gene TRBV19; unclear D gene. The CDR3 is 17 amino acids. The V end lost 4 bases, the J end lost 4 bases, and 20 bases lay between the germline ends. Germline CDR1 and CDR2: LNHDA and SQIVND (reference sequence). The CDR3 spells CASSTIATVGMNQPQHF. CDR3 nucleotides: TGTGCCAGTAGTACAATCGCGACGGTCGGGATGAATCAGCCCCAGCATTTT.

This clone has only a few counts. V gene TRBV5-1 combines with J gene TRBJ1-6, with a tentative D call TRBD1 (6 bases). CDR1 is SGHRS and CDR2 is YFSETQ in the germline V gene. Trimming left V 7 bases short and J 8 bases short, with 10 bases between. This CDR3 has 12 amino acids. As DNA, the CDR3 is TGCGCCAGCTCTCCAGGGGATTCACCCCTCCACTTT. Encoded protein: CASSPGDSPLHF.

The CDR3 reads CASSLTGISPLHF. Here the CDR3 DNA reads TGTGCCAGCAGCTTAACCGGGATCTCACCCCTCCACTTT. The V and J genes are TRBV7-3 and TRBJ1-6; D is unresolved. The CDR3 has 13 residues. V was clipped by 0 bases and J by 10 bases, with 7 bases between them. Germline loops: CDR1 SGHTA, CDR2 FQGTGA.

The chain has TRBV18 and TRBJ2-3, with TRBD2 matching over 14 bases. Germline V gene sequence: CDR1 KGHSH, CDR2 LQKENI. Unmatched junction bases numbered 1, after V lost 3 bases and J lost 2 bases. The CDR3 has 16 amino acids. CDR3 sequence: CASSPTSGRATDTQYF. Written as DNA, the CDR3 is TGTGCCAGCTCACCGACTAGCGGGAGGGCCACAGATACGCAGTATTTT.

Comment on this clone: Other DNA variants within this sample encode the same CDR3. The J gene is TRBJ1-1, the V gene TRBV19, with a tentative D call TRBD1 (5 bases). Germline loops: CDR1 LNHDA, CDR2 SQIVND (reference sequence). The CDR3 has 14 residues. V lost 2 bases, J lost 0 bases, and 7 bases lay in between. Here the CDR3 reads CASSIRGLNTEAFF. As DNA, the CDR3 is TGTGCCAGTAGTATAAGGGGATTGAACACTGAAGCTTTCTTT.

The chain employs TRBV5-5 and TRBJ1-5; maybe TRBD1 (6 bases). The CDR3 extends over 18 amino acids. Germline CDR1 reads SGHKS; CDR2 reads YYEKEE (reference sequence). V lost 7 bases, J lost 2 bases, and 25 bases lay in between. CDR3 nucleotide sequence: TGTGCCAGCGGACAAAACGGCTGTCTCGGACAGCGCAATCAGCCCCAGCATTTT. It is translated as CASGQNGCLGQRNQPQHF.

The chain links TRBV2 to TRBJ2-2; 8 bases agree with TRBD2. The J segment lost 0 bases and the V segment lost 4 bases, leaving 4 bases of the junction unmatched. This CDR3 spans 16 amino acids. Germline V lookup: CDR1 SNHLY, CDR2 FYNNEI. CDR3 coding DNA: TGTGCCAGCAGTGGAACTAGCGGCGCGAACACCGGGGAGCTGTTTTTT. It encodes CASSGTSGANTGELFF. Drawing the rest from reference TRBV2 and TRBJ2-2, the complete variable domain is EPEVTQTPSHQVTQMGQEVILRCVPISNHLYFYWYRQILGQKVEFLVSFYNNEISEKSEIFDDQFSVERPDGSNFTLKIRSTKLEDSAMYFCASSGTSGANTGELFFGEGSRLTVL.